This T cell receptor (beta chain) emerged from a study of regulatory T cells in long-lasting Graves disease. For the study at large: Antithyroid drug use was under 3 months in newly diagnosed Graves' patients.

Time point described: newly diagnosed GD, antithyroid drugs for less than 3 months. Isolated PBMC RNA provided the starting material for the TCR library. V was clipped by 2 bases and J by 10 bases; unmatched bases: 13. This CDR3 is built from 15 residues. Germline V gene data show CDR1 as DFQATT and CDR2 as SNEGSKA (reference sequence). Arm-PCR of CDR3 regions and iRepertoire HTBI primers were the basis on which TCR beta libraries were built. TCRdb independently ran MiXCR on the multiplex PCR reads; one entry per CDR3 protein. The repertoire includes about 210,000 distinct CDR3 sequences, roughly 18% of them detected once, and approximately 12% sits in the top ten. These data also formed part of another study, on T cells in Graves' hyperthyroidism and ophthalmopathy. That work contributes: The TCR CDR3 was amplified in a first-round RT-PCR using the HTBI primer set. Among clonotypes expanded in thyroid above 0.001, most were also found in blood.

This TCR came from a young woman with Graves disease. The chain links TRBV20-1 to TRBJ2-3; 9 bases are shared with TRBD2. Sequenced material: peripheral blood mononuclear cells (PBMCs), taken at new diagnosis, from a patient treated with antithyroid drugs. DNA of the CDR3: TGCAGTGCTAGAAGTCCAGGCGGGAGGGCCTTAGCGCAGTATTTT. Translating gives CSARSPGGRALAQYF.